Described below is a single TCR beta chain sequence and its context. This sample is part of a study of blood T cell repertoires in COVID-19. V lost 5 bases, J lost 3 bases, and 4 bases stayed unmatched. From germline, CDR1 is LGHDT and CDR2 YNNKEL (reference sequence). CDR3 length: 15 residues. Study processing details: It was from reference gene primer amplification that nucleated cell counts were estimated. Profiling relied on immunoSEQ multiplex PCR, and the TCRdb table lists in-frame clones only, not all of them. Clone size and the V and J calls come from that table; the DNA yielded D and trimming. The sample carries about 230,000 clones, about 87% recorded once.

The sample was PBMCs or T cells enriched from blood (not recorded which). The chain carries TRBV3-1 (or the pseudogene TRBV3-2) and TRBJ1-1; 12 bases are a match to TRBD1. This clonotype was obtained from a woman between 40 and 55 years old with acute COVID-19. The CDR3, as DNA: TGTGCCAGCAGCTACCGGGACAGGGGGCACACTGAAGCTTTCTTT. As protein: CASSYRDRGHTEAFF.